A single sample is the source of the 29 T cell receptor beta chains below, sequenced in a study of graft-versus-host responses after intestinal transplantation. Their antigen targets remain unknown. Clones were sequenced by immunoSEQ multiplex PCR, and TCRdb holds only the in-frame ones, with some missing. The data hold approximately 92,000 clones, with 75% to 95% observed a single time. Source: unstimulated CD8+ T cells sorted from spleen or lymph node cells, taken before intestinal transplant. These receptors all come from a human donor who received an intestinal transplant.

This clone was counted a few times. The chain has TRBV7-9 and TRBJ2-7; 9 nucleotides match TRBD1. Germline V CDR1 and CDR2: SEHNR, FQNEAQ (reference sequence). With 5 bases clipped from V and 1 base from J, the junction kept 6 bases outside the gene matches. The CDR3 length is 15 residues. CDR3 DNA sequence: TGTGCCAGCAGCCCCAAACAGGGGGCGTCCTACGAGCAGTACTTC. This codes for CASSPKQGASYEQYF.

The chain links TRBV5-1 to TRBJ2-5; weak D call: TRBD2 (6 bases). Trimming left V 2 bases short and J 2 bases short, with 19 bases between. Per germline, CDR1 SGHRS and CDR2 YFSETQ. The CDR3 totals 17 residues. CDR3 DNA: TGCGCCAGCAGCTTCCTCGGTACGGGGGTTGGGCAAGAGACCCAGTACTTC. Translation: CASSFLGTGVGQETQYF. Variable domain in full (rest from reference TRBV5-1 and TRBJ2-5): KAGVTQTPRYLIKTRGQQVTLSCSPISGHRSVSWYQQTPGQGLQFLFEYFSETQRNKGNFPGRFSGRQFSNSRSEMNVSTLELGDSALYLCASSFLGTGVGQETQYFGPGTRLLVL.

CDR3 protein: CASSRTSGVTDTQYF. For the CDR3, the DNA is TGTGCCAGCAGCCGAACTAGCGGTGTCACAGATACGCAGTATTTT. J is TRBJ2-3 and V is TRBV6-5, with 8 nucleotides matching TRBD2. The CDR3 totals 15 residues. With V trimmed by 6 bases and J by 2 bases, 7 bases remained unmatched. From germline, CDR1 is MNHEY and CDR2 SVGAGI.

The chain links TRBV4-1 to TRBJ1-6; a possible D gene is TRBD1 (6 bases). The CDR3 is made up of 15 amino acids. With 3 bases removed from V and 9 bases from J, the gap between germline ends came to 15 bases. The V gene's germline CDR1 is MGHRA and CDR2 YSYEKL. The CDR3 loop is CASSHEPGHLSPLHF. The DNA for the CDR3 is TGCGCCAGCAGCCACGAACCGGGACACCTTTCACCCCTCCACTTT.

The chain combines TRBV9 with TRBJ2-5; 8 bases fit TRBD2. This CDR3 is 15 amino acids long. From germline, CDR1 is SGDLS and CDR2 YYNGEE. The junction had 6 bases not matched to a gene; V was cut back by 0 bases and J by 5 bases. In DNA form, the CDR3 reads TGTGCCAGCAGCGTAGACGGGAGGGCCTGGGAGACCCAGTACTTC. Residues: CASSVDGRAWETQYF.

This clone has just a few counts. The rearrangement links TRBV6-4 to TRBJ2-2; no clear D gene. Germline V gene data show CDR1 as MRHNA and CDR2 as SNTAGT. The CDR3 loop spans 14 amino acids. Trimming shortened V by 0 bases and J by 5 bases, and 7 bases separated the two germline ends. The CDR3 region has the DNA TGTGCCAGCAGTGACTCGACGGAAACCGGGGAGCTGTTTTTT. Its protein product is CASSDSTETGELFF.

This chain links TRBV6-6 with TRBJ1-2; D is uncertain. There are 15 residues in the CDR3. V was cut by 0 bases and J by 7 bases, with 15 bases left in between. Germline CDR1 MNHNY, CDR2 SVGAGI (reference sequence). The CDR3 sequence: CASSYSTGASGGYTF. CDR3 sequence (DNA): TGTGCCAGCAGTTACTCTACCGGAGCAAGCGGTGGCTACACCTTC.

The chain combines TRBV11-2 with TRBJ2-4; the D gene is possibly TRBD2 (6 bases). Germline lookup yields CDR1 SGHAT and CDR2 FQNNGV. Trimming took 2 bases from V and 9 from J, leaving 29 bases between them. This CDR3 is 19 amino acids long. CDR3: CASSLYPLGGAISEGIQYF. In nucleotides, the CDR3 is TGTGCCAGCAGCTTATACCCTCTCGGAGGGGCCATTTCTGAGGGCATTCAGTACTTC.

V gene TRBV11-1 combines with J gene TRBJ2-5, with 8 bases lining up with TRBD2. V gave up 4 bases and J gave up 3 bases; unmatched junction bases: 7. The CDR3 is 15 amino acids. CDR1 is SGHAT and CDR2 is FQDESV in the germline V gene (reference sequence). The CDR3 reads CASSSPAGVKETQYF. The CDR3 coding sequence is TGTGCCAGCAGCTCCCCAGCGGGAGTCAAAGAGACCCAGTACTTC.

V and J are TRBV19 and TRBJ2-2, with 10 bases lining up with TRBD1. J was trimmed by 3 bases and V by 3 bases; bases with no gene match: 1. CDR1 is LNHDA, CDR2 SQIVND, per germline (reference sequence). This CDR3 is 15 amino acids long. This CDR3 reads CASSIGTGDTGELFF. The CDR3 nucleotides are TGTGCCAGTAGTATTGGGACAGGGGACACCGGGGAGCTGTTTTTT.

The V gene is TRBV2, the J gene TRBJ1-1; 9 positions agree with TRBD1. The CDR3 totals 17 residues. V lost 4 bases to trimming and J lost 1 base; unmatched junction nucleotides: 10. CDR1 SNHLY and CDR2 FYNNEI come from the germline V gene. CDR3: CASSVGLLTGGNTEAFF. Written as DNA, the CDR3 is TGTGCCAGCAGTGTGGGCCTTTTGACAGGGGGGAACACTGAAGCTTTCTTT.

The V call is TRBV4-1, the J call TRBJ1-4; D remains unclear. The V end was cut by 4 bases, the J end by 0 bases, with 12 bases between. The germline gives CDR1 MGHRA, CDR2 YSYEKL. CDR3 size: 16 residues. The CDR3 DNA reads TGCGCCAGCAGCCCCTCGGCGGGGACAACTAATGAAAAACTGTTTTTT. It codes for CASSPSAGTTNEKLFF.

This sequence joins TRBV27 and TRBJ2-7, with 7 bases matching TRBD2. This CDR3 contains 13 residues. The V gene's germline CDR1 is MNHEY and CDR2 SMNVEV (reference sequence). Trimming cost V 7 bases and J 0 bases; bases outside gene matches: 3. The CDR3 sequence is CASIGGSSYEQYF. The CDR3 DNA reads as TGTGCCAGCATTGGCGGGAGCTCCTACGAGCAGTACTTC.

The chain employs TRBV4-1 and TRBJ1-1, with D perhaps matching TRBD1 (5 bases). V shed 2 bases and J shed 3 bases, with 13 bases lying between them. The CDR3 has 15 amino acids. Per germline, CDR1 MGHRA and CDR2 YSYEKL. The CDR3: CASSQPAGGYTEAFF. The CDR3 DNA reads TGCGCCAGCAGCCAACCGGCGGGGGGTTACACTGAAGCTTTCTTT.

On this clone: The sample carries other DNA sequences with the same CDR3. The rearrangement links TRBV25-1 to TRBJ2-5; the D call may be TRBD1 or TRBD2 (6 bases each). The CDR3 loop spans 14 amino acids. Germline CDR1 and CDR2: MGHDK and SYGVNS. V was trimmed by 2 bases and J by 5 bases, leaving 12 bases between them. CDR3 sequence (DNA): TGTGCCAGCAGTGAAAGAGGGGGGCGGGAGACCCAGTACTTC. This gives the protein CASSERGGRETQYF.

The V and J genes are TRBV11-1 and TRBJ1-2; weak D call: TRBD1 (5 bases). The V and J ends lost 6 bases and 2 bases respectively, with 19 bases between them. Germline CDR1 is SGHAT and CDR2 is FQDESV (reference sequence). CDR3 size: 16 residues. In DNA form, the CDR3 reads TGTGCCAGCAGTTTTGTCCACTCAGGGCGCAACTATGGCTACACCTTC. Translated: CASSFVHSGRNYGYTF. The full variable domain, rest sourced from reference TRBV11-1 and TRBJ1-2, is EAEVAQSPRYKITEKSQAVAFWCDPISGHATLYWYRQILGQGPELLVQFQDESVVDDSQLPKDRFSAERLKGVDSTLKIQPAELGDSAMYLCASSFVHSGRNYGYTFGSGTRLTVV.

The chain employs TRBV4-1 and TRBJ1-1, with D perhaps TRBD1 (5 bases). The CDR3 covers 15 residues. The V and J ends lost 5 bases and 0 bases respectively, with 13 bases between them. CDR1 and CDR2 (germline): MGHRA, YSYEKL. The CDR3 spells CASSSIQDLNTEAFF. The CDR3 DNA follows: TGCGCCAGCAGCTCGATACAGGATTTGAACACTGAAGCTTTCTTT.

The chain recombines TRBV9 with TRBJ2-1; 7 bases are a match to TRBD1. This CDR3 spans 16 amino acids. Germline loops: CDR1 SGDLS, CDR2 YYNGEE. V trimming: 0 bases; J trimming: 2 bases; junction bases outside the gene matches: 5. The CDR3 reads CASSVERGPTYNEQFF. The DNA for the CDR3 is TGTGCCAGCAGCGTAGAAAGGGGGCCGACCTACAATGAGCAGTTCTTC.

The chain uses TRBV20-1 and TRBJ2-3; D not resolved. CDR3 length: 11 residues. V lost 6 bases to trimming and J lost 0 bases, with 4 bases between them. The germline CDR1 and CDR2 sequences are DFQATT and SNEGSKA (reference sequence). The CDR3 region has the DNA TGCAGTGCGATTAGCACAGATACGCAGTATTTT. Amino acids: CSAISTDTQYF.

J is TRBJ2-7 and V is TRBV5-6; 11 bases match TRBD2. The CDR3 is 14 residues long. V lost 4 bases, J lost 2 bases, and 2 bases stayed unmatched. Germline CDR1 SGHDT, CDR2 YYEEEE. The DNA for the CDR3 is TGTGCCAGCAGCCCGACTAGCGGGACCTACGAGCAGTACTTC. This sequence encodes CASSPTSGTYEQYF.

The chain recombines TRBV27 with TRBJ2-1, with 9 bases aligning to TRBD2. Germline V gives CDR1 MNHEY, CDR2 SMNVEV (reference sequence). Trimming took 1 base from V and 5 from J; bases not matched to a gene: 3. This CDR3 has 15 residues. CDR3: CASSLLGLANNEQFF. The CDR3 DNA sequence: TGTGCCAGCAGTTTATTGGGACTAGCCAACAATGAGCAGTTCTTC.

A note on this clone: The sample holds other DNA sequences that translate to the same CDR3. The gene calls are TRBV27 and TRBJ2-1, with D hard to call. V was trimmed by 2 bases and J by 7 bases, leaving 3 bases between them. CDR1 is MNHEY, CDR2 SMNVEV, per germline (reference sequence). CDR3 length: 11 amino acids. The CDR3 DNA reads TGTGCCAGCAGTTTAGGGAATGAGCAGTTCTTC. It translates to CASSLGNEQFF.

CDR3 loop: CASSPYSGDEQFF. The CDR3 bases are TGCGCCAGCAGCCCCTATTCAGGGGATGAGCAGTTCTTC. This chain connects TRBV4-1 to TRBJ2-1; tentatively, D is TRBD1 (6 bases). The V gene lost 4 bases and the J gene lost 8 bases, with 12 bases spanning the gap. Germline V gene data show CDR1 as MGHRA and CDR2 as YSYEKL. This CDR3 comprises 13 residues.

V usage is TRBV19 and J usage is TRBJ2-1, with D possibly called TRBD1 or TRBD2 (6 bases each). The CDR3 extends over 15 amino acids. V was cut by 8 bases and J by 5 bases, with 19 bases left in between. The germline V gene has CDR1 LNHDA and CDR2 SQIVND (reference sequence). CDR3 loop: CASRSLGAGNNEQFF. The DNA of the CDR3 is TGTGCCAGTCGCAGTTTGGGGGCGGGAAACAATGAGCAGTTCTTC.

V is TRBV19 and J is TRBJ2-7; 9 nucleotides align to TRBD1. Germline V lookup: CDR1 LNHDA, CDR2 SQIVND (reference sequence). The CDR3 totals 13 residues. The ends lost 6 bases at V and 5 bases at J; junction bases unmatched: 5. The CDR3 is CASRPGQGHEQYF. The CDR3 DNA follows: TGTGCCAGTAGACCGGGACAGGGCCACGAGCAGTACTTC.

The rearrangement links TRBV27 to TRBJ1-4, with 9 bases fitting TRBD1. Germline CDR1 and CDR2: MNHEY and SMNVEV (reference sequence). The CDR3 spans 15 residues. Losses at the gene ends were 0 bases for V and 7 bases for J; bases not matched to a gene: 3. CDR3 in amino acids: CASSLSGTGTEKLFF. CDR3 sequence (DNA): TGTGCCAGCAGTTTATCGGGGACAGGGACTGAAAAACTGTTTTTT.

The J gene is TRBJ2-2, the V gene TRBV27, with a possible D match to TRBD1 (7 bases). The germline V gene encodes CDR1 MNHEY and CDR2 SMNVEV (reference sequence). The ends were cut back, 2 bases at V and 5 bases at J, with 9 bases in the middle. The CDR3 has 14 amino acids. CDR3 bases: TGTGCCAGCAGTTTACCAGGGGGGACCGGGGAGCTGTTTTTT. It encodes CASSLPGGTGELFF.

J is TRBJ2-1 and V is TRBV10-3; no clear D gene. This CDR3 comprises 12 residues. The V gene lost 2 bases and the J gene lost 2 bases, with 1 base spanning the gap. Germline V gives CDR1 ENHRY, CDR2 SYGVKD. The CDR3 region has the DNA TGTGCCATCAGTGAGGCCTACAATGAGCAGTTCTTC. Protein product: CAISEAYNEQFF.

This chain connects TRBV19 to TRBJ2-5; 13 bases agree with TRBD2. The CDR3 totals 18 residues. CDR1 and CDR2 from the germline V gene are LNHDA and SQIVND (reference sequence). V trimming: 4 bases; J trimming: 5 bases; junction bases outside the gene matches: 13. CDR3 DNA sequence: TGTGCCAGTAGTACCCCGACTAGCGGGGGGCCTCGCCGGGAGACCCAGTACTTC. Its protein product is CASSTPTSGGPRRETQYF. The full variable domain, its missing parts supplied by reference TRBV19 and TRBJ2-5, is DGGITQSPKYLFRKEGQNVTLSCEQNLNHDAMYWYRQDPGQGLRLIYYSQIVNDFQKGDIAEGYSVSREKKESFPLTVTSAQKNPTAFYLCASSTPTSGGPRRETQYFGPGTRLLVL.